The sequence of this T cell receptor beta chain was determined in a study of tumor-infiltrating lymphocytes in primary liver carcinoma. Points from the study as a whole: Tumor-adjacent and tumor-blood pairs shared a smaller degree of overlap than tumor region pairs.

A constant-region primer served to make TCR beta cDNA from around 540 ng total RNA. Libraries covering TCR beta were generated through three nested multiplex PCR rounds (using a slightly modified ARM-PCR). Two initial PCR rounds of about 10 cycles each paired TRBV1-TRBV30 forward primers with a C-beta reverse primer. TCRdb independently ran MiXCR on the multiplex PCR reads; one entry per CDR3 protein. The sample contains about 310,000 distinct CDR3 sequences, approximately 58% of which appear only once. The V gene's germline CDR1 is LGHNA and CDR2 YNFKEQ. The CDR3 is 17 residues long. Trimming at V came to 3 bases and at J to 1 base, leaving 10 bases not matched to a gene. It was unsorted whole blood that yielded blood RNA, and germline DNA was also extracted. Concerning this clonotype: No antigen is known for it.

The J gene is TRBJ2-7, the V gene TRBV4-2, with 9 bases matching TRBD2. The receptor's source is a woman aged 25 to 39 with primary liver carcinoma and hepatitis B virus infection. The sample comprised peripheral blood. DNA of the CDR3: TGTGCCAGCAGCCAGGATATGAATAGCGGGGGATCCTACGAGCAGTACTTC. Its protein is CASSQDMNSGGSYEQYF.